A single sample is the source of the 22 T cell receptor beta chains below, sequenced in a study of OX40 agonist ivuxolimab in advanced cancers. Profiled with immunoSEQ multiplex PCR; TCRdb holds only in-frame clones, not every one. The sample has 74,000 or so clones, roughly 90% seen once. The sample in question was CD4+ or CD8+ T cells sorted from blood, obtained in a trial of the OX40 agonist ivuxolimab. The source of these receptors is an adult with an advanced solid tumor such as melanoma, head and neck, liver or kidney cancer.

V is TRBV6-1 and J is TRBJ2-5; 9 bases are shared with TRBD1. CDR1 and CDR2 (germline): MNHNS, SASEGT. The V segment lost 7 bases and the J segment 2 bases; nucleotides outside the gene matches: 8. The CDR3 extends over 15 amino acids. The CDR3 DNA follows: TGTGCCAGCAAGGACACAGGGGGCCCTCAAGAGACCCAGTACTTC. Encoded protein: CASKDTGGPQETQYF.

V and J are TRBV2 and TRBJ2-5; 10 nucleotides align to TRBD2. The V gene end was trimmed by 8 bases and the J gene end by 4 bases; junction bases not matched to a gene: 7. CDR1 and CDR2 from the germline V gene are SNHLY and FYNNEI. This CDR3 spans 14 amino acids. The CDR3 protein is CASAVGLASETQYF. In nucleotides, the CDR3 is TGTGCCAGCGCCGTGGGACTAGCGTCAGAGACCCAGTACTTC. Using reference TRBV2 and TRBJ2-5 for the parts outside the CDR3, the full variable domain is EPEVTQTPSHQVTQMGQEVILRCVPISNHLYFYWYRQILGQKVEFLVSFYNNEISEKSEIFDDQFSVERPDGSNFTLKIRSTKLEDSAMYFCASAVGLASETQYFGPGTRLLVL.

This chain connects TRBV6-1 to TRBJ1-1, with D tentatively TRBD1 (5 bases). Germline V gene data show CDR1 as MNHNS and CDR2 as SASEGT. This CDR3 is 15 amino acids long. The V end lost 6 bases, the J end lost 3 bases, and 17 bases lay between the germline ends. CDR3: CASSPRRRVDTEAFF. For the CDR3, the DNA is TGTGCCAGCAGCCCCCGCCGCAGGGTGGACACTGAAGCTTTCTTT.

The rearrangement joins TRBV5-1 to TRBJ1-1; a weak D match, TRBD1 (5 bases). V dropped 0 bases and J dropped 5 bases, with 14 bases sitting between them. Germline CDR1 SGHRS, CDR2 YFSETQ. The CDR3 runs to 15 residues. The CDR3 protein is CASSLVARAITEAFF. Here the CDR3 DNA reads TGCGCCAGCAGCTTGGTCGCCAGGGCTATTACTGAAGCTTTCTTT.

The chain carries TRBV27 and TRBJ1-1; D gene unclear. The V and J ends lost 4 bases and 2 bases respectively, with 11 bases between them. CDR1 MNHEY and CDR2 SMNVEV come from the germline V gene (reference sequence). The CDR3 is 14 residues long. CDR3 protein: CASSSPGLNTEAFF. CDR3 in DNA: TGTGCCAGCAGTTCCCCAGGACTAAACACTGAAGCTTTCTTT.

V gene TRBV5-1 combines with J gene TRBJ2-5, with TRBD2 identical over 8 bases. This CDR3 is built from 15 residues. Germline loops: CDR1 SGHRS, CDR2 YFSETQ. Germline trimming cut 0 bases from V and 4 bases from J; bases unmatched to any gene: 5. For the CDR3, the DNA is TGCGCCAGCAGCTTGGTGGGGACTAGAGGAGAGACCCAGTACTTC. Its protein is CASSLVGTRGETQYF.

The rearrangement joins TRBV7-9 to TRBJ2-3, with TRBD2 matching 7 bases. CDR3 length: 14 amino acids. V lost 7 bases, J lost 5 bases, and 9 bases stayed unmatched. Germline CDR1 and CDR2: SEHNR and FQNEAQ (reference sequence). In DNA, the CDR3 is TGTGCCAGCACGGTGGCGGGAGTGAGAGATACGCAGTATTTT. It yields the protein CASTVAGVRDTQYF.

The chain has TRBV19 and TRBJ1-5, with 8 positions matching TRBD1. Unmatched junction bases numbered 7, after V lost 7 bases and J lost 2 bases. The CDR3 length is 15 residues. Germline loops: CDR1 LNHDA, CDR2 SQIVND (reference sequence). CDR3 in DNA: TGTGCCAGTACCCCAGGGGGCTTGGGCAATCAGCCCCAGCATTTT. Its translation: CASTPGGLGNQPQHF. The whole variable domain, filled in from reference TRBV19 and TRBJ1-5, reads DGGITQSPKYLFRKEGQNVTLSCEQNLNHDAMYWYRQDPGQGLRLIYYSQIVNDFQKGDIAEGYSVSREKKESFPLTVTSAQKNPTAFYLCASTPGGLGNQPQHFGDGTRLSIL.

The chain employs TRBV9 and TRBJ2-1; D uncertain. There are 15 residues in the CDR3. Trimming took 6 bases from V and 3 from J, leaving 16 bases between them. The V gene's germline CDR1 is SGDLS and CDR2 YYNGEE. This CDR3 is CASTDTGQNYNEQFF. CDR3 nucleotides: TGTGCCAGCACTGACACCGGGCAAAACTACAATGAGCAGTTCTTC.

This sequence joins TRBV9 and TRBJ1-1, with D possibly being TRBD1 (6 bases). CDR1 and CDR2 from the germline V gene are SGDLS and YYNGEE. V dropped 3 bases and J dropped 11 bases, with 14 bases sitting between them. This CDR3 is built from 12 residues. Here the CDR3 reads CASSAQQGLAFF. For the CDR3, the DNA is TGTGCCAGCAGCGCCCAACAGGGTTTGGCTTTCTTT.

This clone was seen only a few times. The chain carries TRBV28 and TRBJ2-1, with 11 bases matching TRBD2. V was pared by 1 base and J by 0 bases, with 11 bases of the junction left unmatched. This CDR3 comprises 20 residues. CDR1 and CDR2 from the germline V gene are MDHEN and SYDVKM. The DNA of the CDR3 is TGTGCCAGCAGTTTATACTTTAGCGGGAGGGTAGGGAGCTCCTACAATGAGCAGTTCTTC. The encoded protein is CASSLYFSGRVGSSYNEQFF.

The genes are TRBV5-1 and TRBJ2-3, with TRBD2 identical over 11 bases. Germline CDR1 and CDR2: SGHRS and YFSETQ. V was pared by 2 bases and J by 6 bases, with 8 bases of the junction left unmatched. The CDR3 covers 16 residues. The CDR3 loop reads CASSLLAGASQDTQYF. Written as DNA, the CDR3 is TGCGCCAGCAGCTTACTAGCGGGGGCCTCCCAGGATACGCAGTATTTT.

The chain is built from TRBV28 and TRBJ2-5, with D maybe TRBD1 (5 bases). V was pared by 6 bases and J by 5 bases, with 13 bases between. The CDR3 totals 13 residues. The germline gives CDR1 MDHEN, CDR2 SYDVKM. CDR3 DNA sequence: TGTGCCAGCAGGCCTGGGGCAGTTGAGACCCAGTACTTC. Translated, it gives CASRPGAVETQYF.

J is TRBJ1-4 and V is TRBV6-5; D is unclear. Germline assignment: CDR1 MNHEY and CDR2 SVGAGI. V gave up 6 bases and J gave up 2 bases, with 10 bases separating them. This CDR3 has 14 residues. CDR3 sequence: CASRRFMTNEKLFF. In DNA form, the CDR3 reads TGTGCCAGCAGGAGATTTATGACTAATGAAAAACTGTTTTTT.

The CDR3 here is CASSLSKDRGYYWTQETQYF. The CDR3 DNA reads TGTGCCAGCAGTTTATCCAAAGACAGGGGTTATTATTGGACCCAAGAGACCCAGTACTTC. The V and J genes are TRBV28 and TRBJ2-5, with 8 bases aligning to TRBD1. The germline CDR1 and CDR2 sequences are MDHEN and SYDVKM. CDR3 length: 20 amino acids. V dropped 1 base and J dropped 1; count of bases not matched to a gene: 17.

This clone was counted a single time. This rearrangement joins TRBV9 to TRBJ1-1; D unclear. The CDR3 length is 14 residues. The ends were cut back, 0 bases at V and 0 bases at J, with 6 bases in the middle. Germline-derived CDR1 and CDR2 are SGDLS and YYNGEE. CDR3 coding DNA: TGTGCCAGCAGCGTAGCAGCAATGAACACTGAAGCTTTCTTT. Translation gives CASSVAAMNTEAFF.

The rearrangement uses TRBV27 and TRBJ2-7; TRBD2 is a possible D gene (6 bases). From germline, CDR1 is MNHEY and CDR2 SMNVEV (reference sequence). This CDR3 is built from 15 residues. V was cut by 7 bases and J by 4 bases, with 20 bases left in between. The CDR3 nucleotides are TGTGCCAGCAAGTCGGTGGGTTCGGGAGCTTACGAGCAGTACTTC. This codes for CASKSVGSGAYEQYF.

The V gene is TRBV5-1, the J gene TRBJ1-3, with 8 bases fitting TRBD1. Trimming removed 1 base from V and 2 bases from J; junction bases left unmatched: 5. Germline V gene sequence: CDR1 SGHRS, CDR2 YFSETQ. The CDR3 extends over 16 amino acids. In nucleotides, the CDR3 is TGCGCCAGCAGCTTGAAACCAGGGGGCGCTGGAAACACCATATATTTT. This translates into CASSLKPGGAGNTIYF. The full variable domain, its missing parts supplied by reference TRBV5-1 and TRBJ1-3, is KAGVTQTPRYLIKTRGQQVTLSCSPISGHRSVSWYQQTPGQGLQFLFEYFSETQRNKGNFPGRFSGRQFSNSRSEMNVSTLELGDSALYLCASSLKPGGAGNTIYFGEGSWLTVV.

This clone was recorded once. The V gene is TRBV15, the J gene TRBJ2-7, with D perhaps TRBD2 (5 bases). V dropped 3 bases and J dropped 2 bases, with 14 bases sitting between them. The germline V gene has CDR1 LNHNV and CDR2 YYDKDF (reference sequence). The CDR3 has 15 residues. The CDR3 sequence is CATSRGPLRAYEQYF. The CDR3 nucleotides are TGTGCCACCAGCAGGGGCCCCTTGCGGGCCTACGAGCAGTACTTC.

This clone was observed a single time. The gene calls are TRBV11-2 and TRBJ2-6; no firm D call. Germline loops: CDR1 SGHAT, CDR2 FQNNGV. Trimming stripped 6 bases from V and 0 bases from J, with 6 bases between. The CDR3 extends over 14 amino acids. The CDR3 bases are TGTGCCAGCAGGCAAAGCTCTGGGGCCAACGTCCTGACTTTC. It encodes CASRQSSGANVLTF.

The chain links TRBV11-2 to TRBJ1-3, with D possibly TRBD1 on 6 matching bases. Per germline, CDR1 SGHAT and CDR2 FQNNGV. V lost 3 bases and J 2 bases, leaving 17 bases between the germline ends. The CDR3 sequence is 17 residues long. CDR3 sequence reads: CASSFSRGRGTGNTIYF. In nucleotides, the CDR3 is TGTGCCAGCAGCTTTAGTCGGGGCAGGGGCACTGGAAACACCATATATTTT.

The rearrangement uses TRBV4-1 and TRBJ1-2, with no clear D. V was cut by 3 bases and J by 0 bases, with 8 bases left in between. Germline V gene data show CDR1 as MGHRA and CDR2 as YSYEKL. The CDR3 totals 14 residues. The CDR3 DNA is TGCGCCAGCAGCCAGGCGGACTCTAACTATGGCTACACCTTC. Translated: CASSQADSNYGYTF.